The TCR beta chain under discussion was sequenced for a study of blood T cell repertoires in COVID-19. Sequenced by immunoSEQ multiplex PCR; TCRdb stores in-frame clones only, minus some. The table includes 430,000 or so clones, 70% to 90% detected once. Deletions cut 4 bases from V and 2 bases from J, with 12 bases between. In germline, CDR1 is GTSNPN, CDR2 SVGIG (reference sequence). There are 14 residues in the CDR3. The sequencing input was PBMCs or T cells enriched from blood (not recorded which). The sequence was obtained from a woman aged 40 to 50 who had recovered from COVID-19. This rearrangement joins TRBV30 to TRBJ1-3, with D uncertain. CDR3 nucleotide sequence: TGTGCCTGGACCCGAGGATTACCTGGAAACACCATATATTTT. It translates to CAWTRGLPGNTIYF.